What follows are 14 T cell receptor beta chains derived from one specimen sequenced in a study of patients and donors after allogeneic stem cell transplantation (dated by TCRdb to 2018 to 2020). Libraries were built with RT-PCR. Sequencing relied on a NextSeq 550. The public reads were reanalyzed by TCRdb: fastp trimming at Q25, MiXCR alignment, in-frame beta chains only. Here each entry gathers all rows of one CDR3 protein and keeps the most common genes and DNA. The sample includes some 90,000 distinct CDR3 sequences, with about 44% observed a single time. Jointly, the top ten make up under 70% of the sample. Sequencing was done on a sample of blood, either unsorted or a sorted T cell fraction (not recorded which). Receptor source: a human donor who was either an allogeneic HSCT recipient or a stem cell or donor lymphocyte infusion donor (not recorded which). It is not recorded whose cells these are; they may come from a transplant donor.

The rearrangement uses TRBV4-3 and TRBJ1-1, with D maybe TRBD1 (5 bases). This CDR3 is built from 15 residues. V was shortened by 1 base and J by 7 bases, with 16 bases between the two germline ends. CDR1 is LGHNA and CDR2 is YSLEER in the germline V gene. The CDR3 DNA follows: TGCGCCAGCAGCCAAGGACCAGGGTTTAGGGTTGAAGCTTTCTTT. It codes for CASSQGPGFRVEAFF.

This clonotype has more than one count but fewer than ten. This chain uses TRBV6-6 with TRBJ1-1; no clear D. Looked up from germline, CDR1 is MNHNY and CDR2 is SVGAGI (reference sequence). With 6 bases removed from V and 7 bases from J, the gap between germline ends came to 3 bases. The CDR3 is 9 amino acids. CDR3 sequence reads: CASSGEAFF. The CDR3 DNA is TGTGCCAGCAGCGGTGAAGCTTTCTTT.

The DNA for the CDR3 is TGTGCCAGCAGTTTGAGGGGCGTAGGGTATTCACCCCTCCACTTT. It translates to CASSLRGVGYSPLHF. The J gene is TRBJ1-6, the V gene TRBV28; possibly TRBD1 for D (5 bases). This CDR3 has 15 residues. With 3 bases removed from V and 8 bases from J, the gap between germline ends came to 14 bases. Per the germline V gene, CDR1 is MDHEN and CDR2 is SYDVKM.

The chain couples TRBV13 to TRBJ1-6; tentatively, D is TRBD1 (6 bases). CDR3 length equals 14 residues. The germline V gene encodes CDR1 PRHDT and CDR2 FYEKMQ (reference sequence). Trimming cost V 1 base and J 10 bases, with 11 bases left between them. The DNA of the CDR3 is TGTGCCAGCAGCTTAGCAGGGGATCGATCACCCCTCCACTTT. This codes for CASSLAGDRSPLHF.

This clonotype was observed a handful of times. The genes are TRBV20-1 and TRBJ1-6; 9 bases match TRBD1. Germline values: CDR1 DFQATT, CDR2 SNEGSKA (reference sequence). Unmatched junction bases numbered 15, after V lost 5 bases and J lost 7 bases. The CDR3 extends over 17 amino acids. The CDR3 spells CSASDRGPSPPNSPLHF. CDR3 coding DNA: TGCAGTGCTTCGGACAGGGGCCCTTCACCCCCAAATTCACCCCTCCACTTT.

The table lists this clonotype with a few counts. The CDR3 is CSAVEGIGYGYTF. The CDR3 DNA sequence: TGCAGTGCTGTCGAGGGGATCGGGTATGGCTACACCTTC. The rearrangement links TRBV20-1 to TRBJ1-2, with a weak D call TRBD1 (5 bases). The CDR3 totals 13 residues. Germline assignment: CDR1 DFQATT and CDR2 SNEGSKA (reference sequence). Trimming took 5 bases from V and 5 from J, leaving 15 bases between them.

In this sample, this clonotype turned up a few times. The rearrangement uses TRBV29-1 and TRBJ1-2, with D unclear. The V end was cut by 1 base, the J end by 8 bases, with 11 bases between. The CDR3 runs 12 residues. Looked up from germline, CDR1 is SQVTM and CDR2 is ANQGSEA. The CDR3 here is CSVEVFFGGYTF. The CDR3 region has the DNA TGCAGCGTTGAAGTCTTTTTCGGCGGCTACACCTTC.

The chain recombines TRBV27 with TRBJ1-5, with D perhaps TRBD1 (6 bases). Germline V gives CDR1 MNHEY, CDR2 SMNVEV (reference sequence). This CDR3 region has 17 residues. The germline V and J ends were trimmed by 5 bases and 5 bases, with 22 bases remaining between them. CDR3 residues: CASSPRAQGTLHQPQHF. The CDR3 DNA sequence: TGTGCCAGCAGTCCCAGAGCCCAGGGGACCTTGCATCAGCCCCAGCATTTT.

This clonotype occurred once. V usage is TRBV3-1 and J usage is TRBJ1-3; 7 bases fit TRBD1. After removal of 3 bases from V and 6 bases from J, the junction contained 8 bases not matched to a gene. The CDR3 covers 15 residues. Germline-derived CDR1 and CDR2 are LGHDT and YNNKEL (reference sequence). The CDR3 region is CASSHLGQEKNTIYF. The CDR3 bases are TGTGCCAGCAGCCACTTAGGACAGGAAAAAAACACCATATATTTT.

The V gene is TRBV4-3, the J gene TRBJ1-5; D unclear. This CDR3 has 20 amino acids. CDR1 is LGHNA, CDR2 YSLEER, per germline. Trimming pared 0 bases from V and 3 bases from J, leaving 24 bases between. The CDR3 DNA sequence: TGCGCCAGCAGCCAAGATCATCCTGTGGCAGATGGCAGCCTCAATCAGCCCCAGCATTTT. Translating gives CASSQDHPVADGSLNQPQHF.

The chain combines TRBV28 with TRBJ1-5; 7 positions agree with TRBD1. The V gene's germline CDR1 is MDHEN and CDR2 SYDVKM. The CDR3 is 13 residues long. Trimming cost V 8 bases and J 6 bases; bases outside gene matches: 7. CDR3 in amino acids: CASGGGWGQPQHF. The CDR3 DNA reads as TGTGCCAGCGGAGGGGGCTGGGGTCAGCCCCAGCATTTT.

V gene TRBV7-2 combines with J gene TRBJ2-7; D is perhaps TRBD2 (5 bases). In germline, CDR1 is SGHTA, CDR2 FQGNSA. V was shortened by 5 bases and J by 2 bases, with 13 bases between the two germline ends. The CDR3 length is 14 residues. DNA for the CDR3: TGTGCCAGCAGCCCCCTGGCGGGCCCCTACGAGCAGTACTTC. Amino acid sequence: CASSPLAGPYEQYF.

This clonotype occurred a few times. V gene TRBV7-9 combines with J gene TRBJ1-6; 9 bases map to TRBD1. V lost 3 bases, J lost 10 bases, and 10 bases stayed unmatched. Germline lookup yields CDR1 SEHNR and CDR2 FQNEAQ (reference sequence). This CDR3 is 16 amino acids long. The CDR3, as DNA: TGTGCCAGCAGCTTTCCCCACCGGGACAGGGAATCACCCCTCCACTTT. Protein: CASSFPHRDRESPLHF.

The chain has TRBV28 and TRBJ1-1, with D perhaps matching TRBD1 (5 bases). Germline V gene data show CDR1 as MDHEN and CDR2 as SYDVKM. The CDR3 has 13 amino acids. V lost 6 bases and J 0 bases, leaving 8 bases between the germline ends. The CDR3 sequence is CASRETVNTEAFF. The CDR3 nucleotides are TGTGCCAGCAGAGAGACAGTGAACACTGAAGCTTTCTTT.